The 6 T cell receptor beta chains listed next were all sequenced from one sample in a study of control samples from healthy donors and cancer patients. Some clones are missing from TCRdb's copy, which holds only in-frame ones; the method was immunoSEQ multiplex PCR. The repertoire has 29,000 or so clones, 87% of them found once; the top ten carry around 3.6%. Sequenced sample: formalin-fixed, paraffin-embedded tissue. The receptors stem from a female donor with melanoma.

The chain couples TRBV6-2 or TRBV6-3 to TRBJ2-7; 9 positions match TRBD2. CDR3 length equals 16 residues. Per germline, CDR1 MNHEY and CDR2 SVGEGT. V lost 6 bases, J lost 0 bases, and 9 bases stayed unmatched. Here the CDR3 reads CASSLRSGSFSYEQYF. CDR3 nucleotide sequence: TGTGCCAGCAGCCTCCGTAGCGGGAGCTTCTCCTACGAGCAGTACTTC.

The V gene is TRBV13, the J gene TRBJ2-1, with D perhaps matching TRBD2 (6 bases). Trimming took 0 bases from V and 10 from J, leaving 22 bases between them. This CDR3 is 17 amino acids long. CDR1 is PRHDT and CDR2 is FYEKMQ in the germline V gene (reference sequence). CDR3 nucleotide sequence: TGTGCCAGCAGCTTAGGGAGGAGGGCCCCGGCCGAATTCGAGCAGTTCTTC. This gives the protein CASSLGRRAPAEFEQFF.

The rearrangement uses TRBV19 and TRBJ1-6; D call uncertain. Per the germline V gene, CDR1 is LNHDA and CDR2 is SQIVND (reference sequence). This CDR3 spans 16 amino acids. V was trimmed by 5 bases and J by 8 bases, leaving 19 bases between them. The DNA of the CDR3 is TGTGCCAGTAGTGCTCGGACCTCCTCAGATGATTCACCCCTCCACTTT. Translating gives CASSARTSSDDSPLHF.

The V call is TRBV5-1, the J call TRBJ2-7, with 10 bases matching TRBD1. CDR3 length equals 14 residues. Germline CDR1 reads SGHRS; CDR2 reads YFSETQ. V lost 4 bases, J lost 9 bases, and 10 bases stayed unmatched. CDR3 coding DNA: TGCGCCAGCAGCGCCGGGACAGGGGACCATGGGCAGTACTTC. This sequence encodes CASSAGTGDHGQYF.

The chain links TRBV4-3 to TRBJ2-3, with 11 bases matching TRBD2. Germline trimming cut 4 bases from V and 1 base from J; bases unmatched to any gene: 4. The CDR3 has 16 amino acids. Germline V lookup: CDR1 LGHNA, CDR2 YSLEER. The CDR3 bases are TGCGCCAGCAGCCCCTCGACTAGCGGGGGCACAGATACGCAGTATTTT. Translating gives CASSPSTSGGTDTQYF.

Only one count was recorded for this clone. DNA of the CDR3: TGCAGCGTTGAAGAGGGACAGGGGAACTACTATGGCTACACCTTC. Encoded protein: CSVEEGQGNYYGYTF. The chain uses TRBV29-1 and TRBJ1-2; 10 bases align to TRBD1. Trimming took 0 bases from V and 3 from J; bases not matched to a gene: 4. The length of the CDR3 is 15 residues. Looked up from germline, CDR1 is SQVTM and CDR2 is ANQGSEA.